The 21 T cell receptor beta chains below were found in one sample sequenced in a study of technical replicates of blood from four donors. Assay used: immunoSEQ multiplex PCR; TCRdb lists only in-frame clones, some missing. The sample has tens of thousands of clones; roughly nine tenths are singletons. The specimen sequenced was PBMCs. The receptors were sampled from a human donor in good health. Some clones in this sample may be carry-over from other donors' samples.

CDR3 region: CAISDYSRGTLNNEQFF. In DNA form, the CDR3 reads TGTGCCATCAGTGACTATTCGCGCGGGACTTTAAACAATGAGCAGTTCTTC. The chain combines TRBV10-3 with TRBJ2-1; weak D call: TRBD2 (6 bases). The CDR3 runs to 17 residues. Germline V CDR1 and CDR2: ENHRY, SYGVKD. V was trimmed by 3 bases and J by 5 bases, leaving 20 bases between them.

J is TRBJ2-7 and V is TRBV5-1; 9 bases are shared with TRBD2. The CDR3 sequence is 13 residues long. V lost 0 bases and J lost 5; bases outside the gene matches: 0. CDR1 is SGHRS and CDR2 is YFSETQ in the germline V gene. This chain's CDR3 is CASSLASGDEQYF. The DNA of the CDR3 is TGCGCCAGCAGCTTGGCTAGCGGGGACGAGCAGTACTTC.

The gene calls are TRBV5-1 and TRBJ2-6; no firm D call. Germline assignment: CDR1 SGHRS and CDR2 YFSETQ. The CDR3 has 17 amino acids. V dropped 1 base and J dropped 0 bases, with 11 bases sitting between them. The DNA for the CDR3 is TGCGCCAGCAGCTTGCCTCCACAGATCTCTGGGGCCAACGTCCTGACTTTC. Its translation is CASSLPPQISGANVLTF.

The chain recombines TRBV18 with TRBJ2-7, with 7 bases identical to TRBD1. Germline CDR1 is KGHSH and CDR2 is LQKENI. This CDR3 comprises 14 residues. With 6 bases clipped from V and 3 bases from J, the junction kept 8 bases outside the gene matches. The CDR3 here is CASSLEQGSYEQYF. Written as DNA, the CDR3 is TGTGCCAGCTCCCTGGAACAGGGGAGCTACGAGCAGTACTTC.

Written as DNA, the CDR3 is TGTGCCAGCAGCGTCTCCCCGGAGAGGCCGAACACTGAAGCTTTCTTT. Translation gives CASSVSPERPNTEAFF. The rearrangement links TRBV9 to TRBJ1-1; no reliable D call. Germline CDR1 SGDLS, CDR2 YYNGEE. This CDR3 spans 16 amino acids. Trimming left V 2 bases short and J 1 base short, with 15 bases between.

The CDR3 DNA sequence: TGTGCCAGCAGCTTACGGGCGGGGACAGAGAACTATGGCTACACCTTC. Translating it yields CASSLRAGTENYGYTF. The gene calls are TRBV13 and TRBJ1-2, with 7 bases aligning to TRBD1. V gave up 2 bases and J gave up 2 bases; unmatched junction bases: 8. In germline, CDR1 is PRHDT, CDR2 FYEKMQ (reference sequence). This CDR3 has 16 amino acids.

CDR3 residues: CASGQGAVKTNEKLFF. CDR3 bases: TGCGCCAGCGGGCAGGGGGCGGTCAAGACTAATGAAAAACTGTTTTTT. The V gene is TRBV5-1, the J gene TRBJ1-4; 8 bases match TRBD1. The V and J ends lost 7 bases and 2 bases, in that order; junction bases with no gene match: 10. CDR3 size: 16 residues. Germline lookup yields CDR1 SGHRS and CDR2 YFSETQ. Complete variable domain (other parts from reference TRBV5-1 and TRBJ1-4): KAGVTQTPRYLIKTRGQQVTLSCSPISGHRSVSWYQQTPGQGLQFLFEYFSETQRNKGNFPGRFSGRQFSNSRSEMNVSTLELGDSALYLCASGQGAVKTNEKLFFGSGTQLSVL.

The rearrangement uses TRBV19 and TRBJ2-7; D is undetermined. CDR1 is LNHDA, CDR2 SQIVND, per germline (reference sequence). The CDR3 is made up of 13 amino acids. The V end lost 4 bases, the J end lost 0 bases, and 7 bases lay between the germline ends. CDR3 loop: CASSSVSSYEQYF. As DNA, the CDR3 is TGTGCCAGTAGTAGCGTGTCCTCCTACGAGCAGTACTTC. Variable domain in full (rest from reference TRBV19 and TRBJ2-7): DGGITQSPKYLFRKEGQNVTLSCEQNLNHDAMYWYRQDPGQGLRLIYYSQIVNDFQKGDIAEGYSVSREKKESFPLTVTSAQKNPTAFYLCASSSVSSYEQYFGPGTRLTVT.

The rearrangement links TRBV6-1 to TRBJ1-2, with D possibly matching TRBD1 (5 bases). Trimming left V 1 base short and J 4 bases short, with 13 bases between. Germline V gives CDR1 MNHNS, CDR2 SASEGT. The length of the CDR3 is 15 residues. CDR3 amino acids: CASSEDRGGIYGYTF. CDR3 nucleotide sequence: TGTGCCAGCAGTGAAGATCGGGGGGGAATCTATGGCTACACCTTC.

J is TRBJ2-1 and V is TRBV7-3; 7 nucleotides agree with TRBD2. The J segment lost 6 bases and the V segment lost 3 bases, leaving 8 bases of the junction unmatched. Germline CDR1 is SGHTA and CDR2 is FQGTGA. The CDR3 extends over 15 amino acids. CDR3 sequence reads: CASSFRTSNFNEQFF. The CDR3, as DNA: TGTGCCAGCAGCTTCCGGACTAGTAATTTCAATGAGCAGTTCTTC.

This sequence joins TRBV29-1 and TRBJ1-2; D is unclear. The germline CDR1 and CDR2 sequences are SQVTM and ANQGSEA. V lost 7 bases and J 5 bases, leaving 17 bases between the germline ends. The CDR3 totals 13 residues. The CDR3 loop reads CSAGPDGLYGYTF. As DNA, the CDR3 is TGCAGCGCTGGGCCCGACGGCTTATATGGCTACACCTTC.

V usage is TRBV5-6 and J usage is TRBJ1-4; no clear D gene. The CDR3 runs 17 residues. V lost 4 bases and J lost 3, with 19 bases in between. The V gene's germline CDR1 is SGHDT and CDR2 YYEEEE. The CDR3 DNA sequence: TGTGCCAGCAGCGGAGGGATGTCGGGGTATTCTAATGAAAAACTGTTTTTT. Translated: CASSGGMSGYSNEKLFF.

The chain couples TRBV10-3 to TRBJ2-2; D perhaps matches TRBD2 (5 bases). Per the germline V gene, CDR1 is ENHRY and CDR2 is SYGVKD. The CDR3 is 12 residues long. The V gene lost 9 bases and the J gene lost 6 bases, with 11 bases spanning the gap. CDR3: CAIPAGPGELFF. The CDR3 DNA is TGTGCCATTCCTGCGGGTCCCGGGGAGCTGTTTTTT.

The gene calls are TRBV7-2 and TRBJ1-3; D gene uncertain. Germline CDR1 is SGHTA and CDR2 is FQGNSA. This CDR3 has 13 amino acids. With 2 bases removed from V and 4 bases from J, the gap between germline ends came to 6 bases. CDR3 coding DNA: TGTGCCAGCAGCTTATCACGGGGAAACACCATATATTTT. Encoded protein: CASSLSRGNTIYF.

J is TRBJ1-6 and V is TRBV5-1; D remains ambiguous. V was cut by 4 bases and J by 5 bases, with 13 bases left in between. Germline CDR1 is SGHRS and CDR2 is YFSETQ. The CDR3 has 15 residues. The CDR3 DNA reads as TGCGCCAGCAGCCTGGATGGGAGTCATAATTCACCCCTCCACTTT. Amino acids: CASSLDGSHNSPLHF.

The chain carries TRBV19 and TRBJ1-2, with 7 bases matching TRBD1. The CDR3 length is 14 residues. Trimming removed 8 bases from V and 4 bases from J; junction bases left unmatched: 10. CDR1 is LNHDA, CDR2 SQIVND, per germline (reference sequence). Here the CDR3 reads CASETGLSLYGYTF. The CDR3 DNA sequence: TGTGCCAGTGAGACAGGGCTATCTCTCTATGGCTACACCTTC.

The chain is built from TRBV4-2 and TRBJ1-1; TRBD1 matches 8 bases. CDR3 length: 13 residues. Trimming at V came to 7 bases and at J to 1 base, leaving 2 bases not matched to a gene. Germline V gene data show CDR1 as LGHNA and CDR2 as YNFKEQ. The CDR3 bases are TGTGCCAGCACCGGGACAGGGAACACTGAAGCTTTCTTT. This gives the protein CASTGTGNTEAFF.

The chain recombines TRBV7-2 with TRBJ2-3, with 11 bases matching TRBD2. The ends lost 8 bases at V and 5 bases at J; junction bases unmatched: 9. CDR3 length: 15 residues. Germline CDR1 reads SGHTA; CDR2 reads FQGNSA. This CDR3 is CASGSGGAGVDTQYF. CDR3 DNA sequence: TGTGCCAGCGGTAGCGGGGGGGCCGGGGTAGATACGCAGTATTTT.

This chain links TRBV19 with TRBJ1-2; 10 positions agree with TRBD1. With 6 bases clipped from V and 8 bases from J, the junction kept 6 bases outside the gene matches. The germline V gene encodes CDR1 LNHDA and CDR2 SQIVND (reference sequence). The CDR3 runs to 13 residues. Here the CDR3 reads CASSPRQGAGYTF. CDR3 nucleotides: TGTGCCAGTAGCCCAAGACAGGGGGCGGGCTACACCTTC.

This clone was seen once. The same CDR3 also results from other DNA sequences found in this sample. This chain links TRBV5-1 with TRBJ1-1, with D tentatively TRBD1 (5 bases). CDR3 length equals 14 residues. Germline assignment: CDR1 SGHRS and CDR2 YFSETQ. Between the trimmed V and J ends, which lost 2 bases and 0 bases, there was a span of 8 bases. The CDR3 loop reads CASSFTTVNTEAFF. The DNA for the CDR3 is TGCGCCAGCAGCTTTACGACAGTGAACACTGAAGCTTTCTTT.

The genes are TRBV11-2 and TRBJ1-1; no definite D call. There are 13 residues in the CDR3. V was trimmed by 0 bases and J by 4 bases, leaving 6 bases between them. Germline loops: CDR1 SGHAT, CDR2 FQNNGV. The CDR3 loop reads CASSLDPGTEAFF. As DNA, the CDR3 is TGTGCCAGCAGCTTAGATCCAGGCACTGAAGCTTTCTTT. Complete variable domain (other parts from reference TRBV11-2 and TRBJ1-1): EAGVAQSPRYKIIEKRQSVAFWCNPISGHATLYWYQQILGQGPKLLIQFQNNGVVDDSQLPKDRFSAERLKGVDSTLKIQPAKLEDSAVYLCASSLDPGTEAFFGQGTRLTVV.